This T cell receptor (beta chain) was recovered during a study of cytomegalovirus exposure and HLA in healthy donors. This CDR3 spans 19 amino acids. PCR was performed using 60 Vbeta and 13 Jbeta primers. Clones were sequenced by immunoSEQ multiplex PCR, and TCRdb holds only the in-frame ones, with some missing. Among about 160,000 clones, 76% were seen once, and the ten largest hold less than 0.9%. This TCR was sampled from a female donor in good health and CMV-seronegative. The rearrangement joins TRBV1 to TRBJ2-5; TRBD2 is the table's D call and was not checked against the DNA. TRBV1 is annotated as a pseudogene. Sample: PBMCs. The CDR3 sequence is CTSSQGRLAGGGYQETQYF. CDR3 nucleotide sequence: TGCACCAGCAGCCAAGGGAGACTAGCGGGGGGAGGGTACCAAGAGACCCAGTACTTC.